The rows below give T cell receptor beta chains drawn from one sample of a study of T-cell memory formation after mild COVID-19. From the 5' RACE reads, TCRdb called clonotypes with MiXCR, one entry per CDR3 protein. The data hold 300,000 or so distinct CDR3 sequences, with around 15% observed a single time. Sequencing was carried out using PBMCs or a T cell subset sorted from them (not recorded which). The receptor source for this set is a man between 18 and 29 years old who had mild COVID-19 (a few samples of this study predate the infection). Cell type and time point are not known. Each CDR3 is given with its conserved first and last residue. The D gene is left open where the match is weak. Clone sizes are given selectively: once, few, many, or a class where the clone is expanded.

TRBV5-1	NA	TRBD1	TRBJ1-1	TGCGCCAGCAGCCCGGGGACAGGACTCGCCACTGAAGCTTTCTTT	CASSPGTGLATEAFF
TRBV27	NA	NA	TRBJ2-1	TGTGCCAGCAGTTTTCTTGGGGGCAAATACAATGAGCAGTTCTTC	CASSFLGGKYNEQFF
TRBV4-2	many	NA	TRBJ2-3	TGTGCCAGCAGCCAAGACGAGGGCAAGACAGATACGCAGTATTTT	CASSQDEGKTDTQYF
TRBV12-3/TRBV12-4	few	TRBD2	TRBJ2-1	TGTGCCAGCCTGAAACTAGCGATTGACAATGAGCAGTTCTTC	CASLKLAIDNEQFF
TRBV2	few	NA	TRBJ2-1	TGTGCCAGCAGTGAACAACTTCGCGTTGACTATCGGGGGACCGTCGAAAATGAGCAGTTCTTC	CASSEQLRVDYRGTVENEQFF
TRBV7-3	NA	TRBD2	TRBJ2-1	TGTGCCAGCAGCTTAGAGACTAGCCGTCTCCTCTCCTACAATGAGCAGTTCTTC	CASSLETSRLLSYNEQFF
TRBV7-8	few	NA	TRBJ2-3	TGTGCCAGCAGCTTATGGGGGGGGCCCCCTTTGAGCACAGATACGCAGTATTTT	CASSLWGGPPLSTDTQYF
TRBV10-3	NA	NA	TRBJ1-5	TGTGCCACCTCCGACAATCTCCGGGGCAATCAGCCCCAGCATTTT	CATSDNLRGNQPQHF
TRBV7-3	few	NA	TRBJ2-2	TGTGCCAGCAGCCTAAAAGGGGGGCGCATCGGGGAGCTGTTTTTT	CASSLKGGRIGELFF
TRBV7-2	NA	NA	TRBJ1-1	TGTGCCAGCAGCTTAGCGGGGGTGCAAGTAAGGACTGAAGCTTTCTTT	CASSLAGVQVRTEAFF
TRBV7-3	few	NA	TRBJ1-6	TGTGCCAGCAGCACAAAGTTTTCAGGGAGTGACTATAATTCACCCCTCCACTTT	CASSTKFSGSDYNSPLHF
TRBV7-8	NA	NA	TRBJ2-5	TGTGCCAGCAGCTCACGCCGGGACTCCCGCGGGGAGACCCAGTACTTC	CASSSRRDSRGETQYF
TRBV20-1	NA	TRBD1	TRBJ2-3	TGCAGTGCTAGAGGAAGGGACAGGGAATATTACACAGATACGCAGTATTTT	CSARGRDREYYTDTQYF
TRBV7-9	NA	NA	TRBJ1-1	TGTGCCAGCAGCTTGCTGGTCACTGAAGCTTTCTTT	CASSLLVTEAFF
TRBV5-1	few	NA	TRBJ2-7	TGCGCCAGCAGCTTGGAGCCAGCGACCTACGAGCAGTACTTC	CASSLEPATYEQYF
TRBV7-2	few	TRBD1	TRBJ2-1	TGTGCCAGCAGCTCGGACAGGTCGTACAATGAGCAGTTCTTC	CASSSDRSYNEQFF
TRBV6-6	many	NA	TRBJ2-3	TGTGCCAGCAGTCCCCGGGACTCGACGATCTTCGATACGCAGTATTTT	CASSPRDSTIFDTQYF
TRBV7-3	NA	TRBD2	TRBJ2-1	TGTGCCAGCAGCCCTACAGCGGGGCCAAAATACAATGAGCAGTTCTTC	CASSPTAGPKYNEQFF
TRBV6-5	NA	NA	TRBJ2-7	TGTGCCAGCAGCCCCTACAGGACGGGCGAGCAGTACTTC	CASSPYRTGEQYF
TRBV29-1	few	NA	TRBJ2-2	TGCAGCGTTGAGGCCCCCAACACCGGGGAGCTGTTTTTT	CSVEAPNTGELFF
TRBV7-8	NA	NA	TRBJ1-6	TGTGCCAGCAGCCGGAGTGGGGATTCACCCCTCCACTTT	CASSRSGDSPLHF
TRBV10-3	many	TRBD1	TRBJ1-2	TGTGCCATCAGTGAATTGTACAGGGGAGTCGGCTACACCTTC	CAISELYRGVGYTF
TRBV3-1	many	NA	TRBJ2-5	TGTGCCAGCAGCCAAGATCCGTCATCCCAAGAGACCCAGTACTTC	CASSQDPSSQETQYF
TRBV5-1	many	TRBD1	TRBJ1-1	TGCGCCAGCAGCACCGGGACAGGGGGCTCGACTGAAGCTTTCTTT	CASSTGTGGSTEAFF
TRBV2	NA	NA	TRBJ2-7	TGTGCCAGCAGTGAGGGGGGACTCTACGAGCAGTACTTC	CASSEGGLYEQYF